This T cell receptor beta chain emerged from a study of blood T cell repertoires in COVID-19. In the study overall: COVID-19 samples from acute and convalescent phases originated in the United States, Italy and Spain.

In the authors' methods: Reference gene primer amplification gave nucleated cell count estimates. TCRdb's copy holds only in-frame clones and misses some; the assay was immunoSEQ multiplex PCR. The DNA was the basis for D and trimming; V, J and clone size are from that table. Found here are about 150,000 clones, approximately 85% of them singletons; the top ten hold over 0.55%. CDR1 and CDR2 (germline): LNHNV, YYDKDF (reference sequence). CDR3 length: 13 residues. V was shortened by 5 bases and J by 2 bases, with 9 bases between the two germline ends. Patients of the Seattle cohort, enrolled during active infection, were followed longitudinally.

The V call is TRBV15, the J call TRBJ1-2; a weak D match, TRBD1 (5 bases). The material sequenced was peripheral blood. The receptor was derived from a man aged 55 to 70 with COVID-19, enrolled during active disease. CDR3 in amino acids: CATSGQGNYGYTF. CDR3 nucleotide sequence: TGTGCCACCAGCGGGCAGGGAAACTATGGCTACACCTTC.